This TCR beta chain appears in the sequencing data of a study of a mutant IDH1 vaccine in newly diagnosed glioma. Study context: Radiotherapy alone preceded vaccination by 4-6 weeks; alternatively, vaccination started with temozolomide cycles. The timing of visit V12 was week 35, and that of visit V13 was week 47. The study's findings and limits: It was 80% to 95% of patients that developed vaccine-induced immune responses.

Regarding time point: week 47, end of study. Every vaccination contained 300 ug of the mutant IDH1 20-mer peptide and was paired with topical imiquimod. Tumors from donors were new WHO grade 3 or 4 IDH1-mutant astrocytomas with ATRX loss. For this clone: Its antigen is unknown.

TCRdb keeps only in-frame clones here, not all; method: immunoSEQ multiplex PCR. The table has approximately 52,000 clones, less than 85% seen once. Sample: PBMCs, taken from a glioma patient whose treatment included an IDH1 peptide vaccine. This TCR derives from a woman between 40 and 55 years old with glioma. Some clones in this sample may be carry-over from other donors' samples.

The CDR3 region is CASSPYRAGANVLTF. DNA of the CDR3: TGTGCCAGCAGTCCCTACAGGGCTGGGGCCAACGTCCTGACTTTC. The V call is TRBV27, the J call TRBJ2-6; TRBD1 is a possible D gene (6 bases). V was cut by 5 bases and J by 2 bases, with 10 bases left in between. The CDR3 spans 15 residues. Germline assignment: CDR1 MNHEY and CDR2 SMNVEV (reference sequence).